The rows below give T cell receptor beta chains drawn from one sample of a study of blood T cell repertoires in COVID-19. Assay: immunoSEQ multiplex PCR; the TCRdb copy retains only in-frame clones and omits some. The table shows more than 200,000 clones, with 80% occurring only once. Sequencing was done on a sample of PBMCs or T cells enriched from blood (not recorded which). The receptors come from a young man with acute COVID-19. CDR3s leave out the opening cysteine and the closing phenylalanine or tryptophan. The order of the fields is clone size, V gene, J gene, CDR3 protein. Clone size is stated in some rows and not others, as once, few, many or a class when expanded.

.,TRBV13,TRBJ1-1,ASSDRKGAGNTEAF
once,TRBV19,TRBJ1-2,ASSIPGGANYGYT
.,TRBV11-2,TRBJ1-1,ASSPAGQGRVNTEAF
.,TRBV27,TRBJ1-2,ASSFLVRLGHGYT
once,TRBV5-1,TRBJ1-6,ASSLSGENSPLH
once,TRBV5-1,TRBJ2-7,ASTPGTGRNYEQY
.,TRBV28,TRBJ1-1,ASSLQTNTEAF
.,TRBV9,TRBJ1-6,ASSRGTANSPLH
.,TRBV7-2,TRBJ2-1,ASSLGTGPYNEQF
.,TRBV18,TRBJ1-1,ASSPPTGENTEAF
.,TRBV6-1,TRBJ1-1,ASSDRQGRTEAF
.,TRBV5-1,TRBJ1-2,ASSWDREGYT
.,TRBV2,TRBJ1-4,ASREGQLNEKLF
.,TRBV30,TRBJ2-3,AWSVYTSTDTQY
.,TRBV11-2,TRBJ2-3,ASSLERGDTDTQY
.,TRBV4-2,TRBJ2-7,ASSQDPSPSSYEQY
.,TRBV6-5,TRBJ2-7,ASSYSRDWSSYEQY
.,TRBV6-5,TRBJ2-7,ASSFRFESYEQY
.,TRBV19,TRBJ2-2,ASTRTSIVSAGELF
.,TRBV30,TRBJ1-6,AVALAPSPLH
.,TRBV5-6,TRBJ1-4,ASSLAGQRGKLF
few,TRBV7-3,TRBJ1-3,ASSLYGAQTGNTIY
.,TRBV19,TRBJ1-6,ASRDRGSYNSPLH
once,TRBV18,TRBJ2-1,ASSSDRMGEQF
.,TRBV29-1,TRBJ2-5,SVVLGGGGETQY
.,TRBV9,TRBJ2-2,ASSEKAGGFANTGELF
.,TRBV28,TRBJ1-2,ATSVSGGNGYT
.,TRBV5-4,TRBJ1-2,ASSLAGNYGYT
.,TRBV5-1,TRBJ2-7,ASSAYGYEQY
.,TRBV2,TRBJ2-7,ASVRDRSSYEQY
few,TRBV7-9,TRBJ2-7,ASSLGSGGFEQY
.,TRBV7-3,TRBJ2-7,ASSSTGGPLDEQY
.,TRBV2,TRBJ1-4,ASRQGTGGYHEKLF
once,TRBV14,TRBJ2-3,ASSQGRGGGARNTQY
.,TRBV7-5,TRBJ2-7,VRSSTGQGFCEQY
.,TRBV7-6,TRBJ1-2,ASSSTMTGHGYT
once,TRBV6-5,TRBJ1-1,ASSRQGRAF
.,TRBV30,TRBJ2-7,AWSAGLSYEQY
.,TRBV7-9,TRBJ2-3,ASSIELDRVDDTQY
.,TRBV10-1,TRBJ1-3,AREVGTDFLNTIY
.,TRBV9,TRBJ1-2,AGGDGYT
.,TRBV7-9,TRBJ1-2,ASSRGQGVQGYT
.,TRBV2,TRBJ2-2,ATSVEAGATGELF
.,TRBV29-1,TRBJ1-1,SVAKPMNTEAF
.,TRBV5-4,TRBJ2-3,ASSSDRVGDTQY
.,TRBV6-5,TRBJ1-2,ASRPAGQDGGYT
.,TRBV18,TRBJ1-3,ASSPLGASGNTIY
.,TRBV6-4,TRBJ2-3,ASSDGGGADTQY
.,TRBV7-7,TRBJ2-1,ASSTTSGEYNEQF
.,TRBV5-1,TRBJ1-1,ASSFRQGPMNTEAF
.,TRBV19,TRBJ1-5,ASSSTGNSNQPQH
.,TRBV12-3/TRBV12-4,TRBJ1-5,ASSFPGHQPQH
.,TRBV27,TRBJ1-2,ASSPLTGGNYGYT
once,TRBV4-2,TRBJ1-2,ASSQDWTVVFYGYT
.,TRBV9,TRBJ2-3,ASSGAPSDTQY
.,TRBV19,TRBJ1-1,ASSMTAEAF
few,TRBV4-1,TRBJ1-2,ASSSSSRGGYT
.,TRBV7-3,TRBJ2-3,ASSSPGGAFPDTQY
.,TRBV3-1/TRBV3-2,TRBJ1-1,ASSLQGPGAAF